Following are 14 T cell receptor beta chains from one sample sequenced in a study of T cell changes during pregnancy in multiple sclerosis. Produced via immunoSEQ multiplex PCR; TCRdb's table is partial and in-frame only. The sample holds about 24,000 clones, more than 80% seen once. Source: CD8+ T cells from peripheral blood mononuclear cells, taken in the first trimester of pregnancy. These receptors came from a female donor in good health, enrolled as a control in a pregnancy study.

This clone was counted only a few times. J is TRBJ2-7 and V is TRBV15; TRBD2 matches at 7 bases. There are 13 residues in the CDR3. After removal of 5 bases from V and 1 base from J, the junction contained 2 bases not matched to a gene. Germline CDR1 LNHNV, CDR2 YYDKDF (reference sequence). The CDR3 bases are TGTGCCACCAGCCGGGGGGAATCCTACGAGCAGTACTTC. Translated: CATSRGESYEQYF.

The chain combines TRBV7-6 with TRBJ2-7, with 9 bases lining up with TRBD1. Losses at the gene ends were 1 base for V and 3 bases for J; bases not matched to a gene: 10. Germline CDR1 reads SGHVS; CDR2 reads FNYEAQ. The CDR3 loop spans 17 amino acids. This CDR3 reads CASSLGNAGQGFYEQYF. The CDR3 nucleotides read TGTGCCAGCAGCTTAGGGAACGCGGGACAGGGATTCTACGAGCAGTACTTC.

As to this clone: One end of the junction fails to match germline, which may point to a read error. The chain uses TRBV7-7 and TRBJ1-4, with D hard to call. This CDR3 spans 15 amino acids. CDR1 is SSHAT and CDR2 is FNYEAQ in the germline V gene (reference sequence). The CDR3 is CASSSGTDSNEKLFF. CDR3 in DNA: TGTGCTAGCAGTTCAGGAACAGATAGTAATGAAAAACTGTTTTTT.

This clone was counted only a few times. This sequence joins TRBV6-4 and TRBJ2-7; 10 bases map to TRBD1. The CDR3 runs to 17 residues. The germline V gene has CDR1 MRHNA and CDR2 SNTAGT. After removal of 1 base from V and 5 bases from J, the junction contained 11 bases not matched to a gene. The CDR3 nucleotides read TGTGCCAGCAGTGACTACACTCCGGGACAGGGGACTCACGAGCAGTACTTC. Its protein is CASSDYTPGQGTHEQYF.

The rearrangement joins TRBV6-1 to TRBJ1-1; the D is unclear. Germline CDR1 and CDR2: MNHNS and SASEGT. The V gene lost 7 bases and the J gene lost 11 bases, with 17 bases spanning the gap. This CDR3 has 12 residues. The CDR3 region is CASTEMGRWAFF. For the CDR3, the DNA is TGTGCCAGCACCGAGATGGGGAGATGGGCTTTCTTT.

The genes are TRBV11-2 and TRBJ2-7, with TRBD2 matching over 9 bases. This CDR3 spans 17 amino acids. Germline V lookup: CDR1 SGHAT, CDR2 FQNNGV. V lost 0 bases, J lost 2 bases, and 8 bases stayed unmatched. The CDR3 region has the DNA TGTGCCAGCAGCTTAGATTTGGCGGGGGGGCACACCTACGAGCAGTACTTC. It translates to CASSLDLAGGHTYEQYF.

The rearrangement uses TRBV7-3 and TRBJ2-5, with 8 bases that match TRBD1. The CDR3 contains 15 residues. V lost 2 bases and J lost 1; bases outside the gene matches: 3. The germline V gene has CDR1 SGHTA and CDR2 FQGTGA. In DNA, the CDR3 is TGTGCCAGCAGCTTATCAGGGGGCATCCAAGAGACCCAGTACTTC. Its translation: CASSLSGGIQETQYF.

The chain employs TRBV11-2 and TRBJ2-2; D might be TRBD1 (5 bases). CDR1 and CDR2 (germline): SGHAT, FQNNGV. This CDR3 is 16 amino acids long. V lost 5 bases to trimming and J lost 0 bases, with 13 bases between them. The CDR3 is CASSASRTTNTGELFF. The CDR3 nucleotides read TGTGCCAGCAGCGCCTCGCGGACAACGAACACCGGGGAGCTGTTTTTT.

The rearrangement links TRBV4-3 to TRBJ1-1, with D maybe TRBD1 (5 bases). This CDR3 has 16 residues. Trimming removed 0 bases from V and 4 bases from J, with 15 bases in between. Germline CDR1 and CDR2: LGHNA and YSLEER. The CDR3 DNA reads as TGCGCCAGCAGCCAAGATAATGGGGGGTCTGGCACTGAAGCTTTCTTT. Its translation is CASSQDNGGSGTEAFF.

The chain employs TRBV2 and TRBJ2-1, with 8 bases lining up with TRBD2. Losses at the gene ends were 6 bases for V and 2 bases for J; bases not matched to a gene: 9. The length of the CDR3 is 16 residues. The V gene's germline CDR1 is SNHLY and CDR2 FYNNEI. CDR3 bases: TGTGCCAGCAGACTGAGTAGCGGGGCCCCCTACAATGAGCAGTTCTTC. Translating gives CASRLSSGAPYNEQFF.

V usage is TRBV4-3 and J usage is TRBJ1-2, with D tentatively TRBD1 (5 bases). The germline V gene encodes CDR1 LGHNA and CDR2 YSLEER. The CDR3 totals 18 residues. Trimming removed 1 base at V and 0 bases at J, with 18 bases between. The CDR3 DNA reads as TGCGCCAGCAGCCAAGGAACCCAGGGCAAGACCTCTAACTATGGCTACACCTTC. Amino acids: CASSQGTQGKTSNYGYTF.

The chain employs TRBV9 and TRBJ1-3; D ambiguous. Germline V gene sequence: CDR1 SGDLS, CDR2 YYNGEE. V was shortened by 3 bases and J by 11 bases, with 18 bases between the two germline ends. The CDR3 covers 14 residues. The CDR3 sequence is CASSAPGRAGAIYF. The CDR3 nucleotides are TGTGCCAGCAGCGCCCCGGGGAGAGCAGGCGCCATATATTTT. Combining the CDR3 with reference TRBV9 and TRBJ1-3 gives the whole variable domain DSGVTQTPKHLITATGQRVTLRCSPRSGDLSVYWYQQSLDQGLQFLIQYYNGEERAKGNILERFSAQQFPDLHSELNLSSLELGDSALYFCASSAPGRAGAIYFGEGSWLTVV.

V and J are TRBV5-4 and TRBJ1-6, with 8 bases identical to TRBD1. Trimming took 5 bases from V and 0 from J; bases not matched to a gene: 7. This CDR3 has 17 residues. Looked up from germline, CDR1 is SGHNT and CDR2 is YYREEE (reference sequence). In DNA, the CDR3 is TGTGCCAGCAGATCGGGACAGGAAAGCTCCTATAATTCACCCCTCCACTTT. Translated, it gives CASRSGQESSYNSPLHF. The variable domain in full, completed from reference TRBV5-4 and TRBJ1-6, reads ETGVTQSPTHLIKTRGQQVTLRCSSQSGHNTVSWYQQALGQGPQFIFQYYREEENGRGNFPPRFSGLQFPNYSSELNVNALELDDSALYLCASRSGQESSYNSPLHFGNGTRLTVT.

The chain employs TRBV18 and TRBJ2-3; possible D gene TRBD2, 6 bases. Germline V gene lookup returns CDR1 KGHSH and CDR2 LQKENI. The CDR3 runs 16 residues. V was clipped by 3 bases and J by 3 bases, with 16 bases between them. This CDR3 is CASSPFAGSRTDTQYF. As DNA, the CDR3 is TGTGCCAGCTCACCGTTCGCGGGGTCGAGGACAGATACGCAGTATTTT. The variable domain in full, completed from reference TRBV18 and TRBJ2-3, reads NAGVMQNPRHLVRRRGQEARLRCSPMKGHSHVYWYRQLPEEGLKFMVYLQKENIIDESGMPKERFSAEFPKEGPSILRIQQVVRGDSAAYFCASSPFAGSRTDTQYFGPGTRLTVL.